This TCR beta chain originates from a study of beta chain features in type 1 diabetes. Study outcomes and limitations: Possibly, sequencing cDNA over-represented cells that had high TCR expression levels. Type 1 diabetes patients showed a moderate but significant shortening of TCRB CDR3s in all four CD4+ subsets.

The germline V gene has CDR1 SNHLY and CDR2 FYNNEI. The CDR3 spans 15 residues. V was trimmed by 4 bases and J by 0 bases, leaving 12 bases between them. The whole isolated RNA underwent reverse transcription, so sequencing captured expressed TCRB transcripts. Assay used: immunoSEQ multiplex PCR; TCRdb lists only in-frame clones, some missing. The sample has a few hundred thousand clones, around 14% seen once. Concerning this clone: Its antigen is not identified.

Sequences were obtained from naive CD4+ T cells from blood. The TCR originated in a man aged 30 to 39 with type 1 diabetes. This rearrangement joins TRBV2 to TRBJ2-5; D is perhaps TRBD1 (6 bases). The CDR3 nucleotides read TGTGCCAGCAGTGCTCGGGACACCTACCAAGAGACCCAGTACTTC. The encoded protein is CASSARDTYQETQYF. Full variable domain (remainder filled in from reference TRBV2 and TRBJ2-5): EPEVTQTPSHQVTQMGQEVILRCVPISNHLYFYWYRQILGQKVEFLVSFYNNEISEKSEIFDDQFSVERPDGSNFTLKIRSTKLEDSAMYFCASSARDTYQETQYFGPGTRLLVL.